The clone carrying this TCR beta chain was seen a single time. The table came from immunoSEQ multiplex PCR; TCRdb's copy has only in-frame clones and leaves some out. The table has some 350,000 clones, 85% seen once; the top ten hold about 3.3%. Described treatment: around 19 received Ad26.COV2.S at low or high dose, single or two shots; about 5 received placebo; per-sample allocation not given. Samples analyzed were those drawn on day 63 after the first vaccine or placebo injection. The entry originates in a study of Ad26.COV2.S vaccination and SARS-CoV-2 variants. This receptor was identified in a person aged 18-65 years who received the Ad26.COV2.S COVID-19 vaccine or a placebo. Specimen: peripheral blood, collected in a trial of Ad26.COV2.S vaccine versus placebo.

The CDR3: CASSYGAGGQPQHF. CDR3 DNA: TGTGCCAGCAGTTACGGGGCGGGTGGTCAGCCCCAGCATTTT. V gene TRBV6-5 combines with J gene TRBJ1-5; D is possibly TRBD1 (5 bases). Germline V gene sequence: CDR1 MNHEY, CDR2 SVGAGI. Trimming cost V 2 bases and J 6 bases, with 11 bases left between them. The CDR3 totals 14 residues.